This T cell receptor (beta chain) was recorded in a study of blood T cell repertoires in COVID-19. The wider study: COVID-19 samples collected from the United States, Italy and Spain covered acute and convalescent phases.

Seattle's cohort entered during active infection and was followed longitudinally. Sequencing was performed with immunoSEQ multiplex PCR; in TCRdb, only in-frame clones are kept and a portion is missing. Of under 70,000 clones detected, 88% appear once; the ten largest clones hold 40% to 45%. Sequenced sample: peripheral blood. This TCR derives from a woman in her fifties or sixties with COVID-19, enrolled during active disease.

The CDR3 DNA is TGCGCCAGCAGCCAAGTGGCAGGGTCGAAGGATGGCTACACCTTC. The encoded protein is CASSQVAGSKDGYTF. J is TRBJ1-2 and V is TRBV4-3, with D possibly being TRBD1 (5 bases). The CDR3 length is 15 residues. Germline CDR1 reads LGHNA; CDR2 reads YSLEER. Trimming removed 1 base from V and 6 bases from J, with 15 bases in between.